This T cell receptor beta chain was obtained from a study of CXCR3-negative and CXCR3-positive naive CD8 T cells. 5' RACE with UMI labels generated the TRB cDNA libraries. TCRdb re-analyzed the 5' RACE reads; it lists each CDR3 protein once, without DNA. Recorded for this sample: under 85,000 distinct CDR3 sequences. The CDR3 has 16 residues. Germline CDR1 reads PRHDT; CDR2 reads FYEKMQ (reference sequence). This sequence was found in a human donor in good health. Some clones in this sample may be carry-over from other donors' samples. V gene TRBV13 combines with J gene TRBJ2-3; the D call of TRBD2 rests on TCRdb alone, since no DNA is present to check it. Sequencing was done on a sample of naive CXCR3- CD8+ T cells from blood. Subset defined: CD45RO-CCR7+CD27+CD95- naive CD8+ T cells lacking CXCR3 (TNR3-). The CDR3 sequence: CASSLVRADNSDTQYF.